These T cell receptor beta chains were read from a single sample in a study of human T cells and chemical hapten exposure. TCRdb re-analysed the RACE reads in MiXCR, keeping a single row per CDR3 protein. The profile covers 250,000 or so distinct CDR3 sequences, with around 7.7% appearing a single time and about 1.2% taken by the ten largest. This material consisted of whole blood, taken in connection with sensitization to the hapten diphenylcyclopropenone (DPC). The source of these receptors is a man aged 18 to 29 with alopecia areata. Some clones in this sample may be carry-over from other donors' samples. The CDR3 runs from the conserved cysteine through the conserved F or W. A D gene is named only where the DNA matches it firmly. Not all rows give a size; the values are once, few, many and, for expanded clones, a class.

TRBJ2-3 | . | . | TRBV27 | TGTGCCAGCAGTTTTGGGGGGGCCGGGCAGTATTTT | CASSFGGAGQYF
TRBJ1-5 | . | many | TRBV4-3 | TGCGCCAGCAGCCAAGACTACAGCAATCAGCCCCAGCATTTT | CASSQDYSNQPQHF
TRBJ1-1 | . | few | TRBV5-1 | TGCGCCAGTCGGACGACAGACATGAACACTGAAGCTTTCTTT | CASRTTDMNTEAFF
TRBJ2-7 | . | many | TRBV9 | TGTGCCAGCAGCGTAGATCATAGTTCCTACGAGCAGTACTTC | CASSVDHSSYEQYF
TRBJ2-1 | . | few | TRBV24-1 | TGTGCCACCAGTGATTTGCTGGGGACGAAGGAGGGGGAACTCAATGAGCAGTTCTTC | CATSDLLGTKEGELNEQFF
TRBJ1-2 | TRBD1 | . | TRBV6-4 | TGTGCCAGCAGCTTGACAGGGGGTTTTGGCTACACCTTC | CASSLTGGFGYTF
TRBJ1-2 | . | many | TRBV12-3/TRBV12-4 | TGTGCCACTCGATGGACAGCTAACTATGGCTACACCTTC | CATRWTANYGYTF
TRBJ1-3 | . | . | TRBV7-9 | TGTGCCAGCAGCGCCGGGACGGTCTCTGGAAACACCATATATTTT | CASSAGTVSGNTIYF
TRBJ2-3 | . | many | TRBV20-1 | TGCAGTGCTAGGACGGGGAGTCGTGCAGATACGCAGTATTTT | CSARTGSRADTQYF
TRBJ1-3 | . | many | TRBV6-5 | TGTGCCAGCACAGGAGCTGGAAACACCATATATTTT | CASTGAGNTIYF
TRBJ2-1 | . | few | TRBV11-3 | TGTGCCAGCAGCTTAGACGCCGGAAATGAGCAGTTCTTC | CASSLDAGNEQFF
TRBJ2-1 | . | few | TRBV6-6 | TGTGCCAGCAGTTACCAGAGGGACACCTCCTACAATGAGCAGTTCTTC | CASSYQRDTSYNEQFF
TRBJ2-3 | TRBD2 | . | TRBV10-3 | TGTGCCATCAGTGGAGGAGCGGGGGCGAGGGATACGCAGTATTTT | CAISGGAGARDTQYF
TRBJ2-7 | . | many | TRBV12-3/TRBV12-4 | TGTGCCAGCAGTTTTGTTGGGATAACCTACGAGCAGTACTTC | CASSFVGITYEQYF
TRBJ1-5 | . | many | TRBV7-9 | TGTGCCAGCAGCTTACCGGGCCTGAATCAGCCCCAGCATTTT | CASSLPGLNQPQHF
TRBJ2-2 | . | few | TRBV11-2 | TGTGCCAGCAGCCCCGACAGATCCTGGACCGGGGAGCTGTTTTTT | CASSPDRSWTGELFF
TRBJ2-5 | TRBD2 | . | TRBV4-3 | TGCGCCAGCAGCCATGGACTAGCGGGGGGCATAGGCGAGACCCAGTACTTC | CASSHGLAGGIGETQYF
TRBJ1-6 | . | many | TRBV7-2 | TGTGCCAGCAGCGCCGCGACAGGACGCTCCTATAATTCACCCCTCCACTTT | CASSAATGRSYNSPLHF
TRBJ2-7 | . | few | TRBV24-1 | TGTGCCACCAGTGATTCGGCAGGGGCCCCCTACGAGCAGTACTTC | CATSDSAGAPYEQYF
TRBJ1-6 | . | . | TRBV18 | TGTGCCAGCTCACCCTCGAGAAGAACCTATAATTCACCCCTCCACTTT | CASSPSRRTYNSPLHF
TRBJ2-5 | TRBD1 | . | TRBV28 | TGTGCCAGCAGACAACCGGGACAGGGGACGGCCCAGTACTTC | CASRQPGQGTAQYF
TRBJ2-5 | . | . | TRBV2 | TGTGCCAGCAAGGACATAGCCAATACTGAGACCCAGTACTTC | CASKDIANTETQYF
TRBJ2-1 | TRBD2 | . | TRBV4-3 | TGCGCCAGCAGCCCGGGGGGTAGCGGAGACTACAATGAGCAGTTCTTC | CASSPGGSGDYNEQFF
TRBJ2-5 | TRBD2 | . | TRBV15 | TGTGCCACCAGCAGAGATCTAGCGGGGCACCAAGAGACCCAGTACTTC | CATSRDLAGHQETQYF
TRBJ2-4 | . | . | TRBV5-8 | TGTGCCAGCAGCTTAGGACGGACGGTAGTCAAAAACATTCAGTACTTC | CASSLGRTVVKNIQYF
TRBJ1-6 | . | . | TRBV20-1 | TGCAGTGCTAGAGATAGCTCGGCCCTTCGGTCACCCCTCCACTTT | CSARDSSALRSPLHF
TRBJ2-2 | . | . | TRBV6-2/TRBV6-3 | TGTGCCAGCAGTCGCGAACAGGGTGTTGTCGGGGAGCTGTTTTTT | CASSREQGVVGELFF